This TCR beta chain was identified in a study of shared clonotypes between healthy human individuals. Findings and caveats of the study: Clonotype sharing across several donors was observed for around 5% of naive CD4 clonotypes. Blood alone was sampled, and tissue repertoires likely differ.

As to this clone: Its specificity is unknown.

TCRdb keeps only in-frame clones here, not all; method: immunoSEQ multiplex PCR. The sample has around 2.1 million clones; 95% are singletons. This CDR3 spans 16 amino acids. V shed 1 base, J shed 3 bases, and the junction held 8 bases outside the gene matches. CDR1 is KGHSH, CDR2 LQKENI, per germline. From CD4+ cells came CD45RA+ naive and CD45RA-negative memory subsets. Sequenced: naive CD4+ T cells sorted from blood. The subset was: CD45RA+ positively selected. The rearrangement uses TRBV18 and TRBJ2-7, with TRBD1 matching over 8 bases. The source of this sequence is a man younger than 35 in good health. CDR3 sequence: CASSPLAGQGNYEQYF. CDR3 bases: TGTGCCAGCTCACCACTAGCTGGACAGGGTAACTACGAGCAGTACTTC.